This T cell receptor beta chain was identified during a study of T-cell memory formation after mild COVID-19. Constant-segment primers were used for 5'RACE, and the resulting TCR alpha and TCR beta cDNA libraries carried sample barcodes and UMIs. TCRdb recomputed calls from the 5' RACE reads with MiXCR, one row per CDR3 protein. Of around 340,000 distinct CDR3 sequences in the sample, 20% to 25% are singletons; the top ten hold around 12%. Study findings and constraints: Mostly located in CM and EM were contracting CD4+ clones, with contracting CD8+ clones located in EMRA. Day 15 to 85 contracting clones showed balanced CD4/CD8; later expanders leaned CD4+.

Notes on this clonotype: Its antigen remains unidentified.

Trimming at V came to 5 bases and at J to 3 bases, leaving 5 bases not matched to a gene. The germline V gene has CDR1 SGHTA and CDR2 FQGNSA. The CDR3 runs 14 residues. The V gene is TRBV7-2, the J gene TRBJ2-7; 9 bases match TRBD2. The TCR sequence derives from an adult woman who had mild COVID-19 (a few samples of this study predate the infection). Cell type and time point are not known. Sequenced input: PBMCs or a T cell subset sorted from them (not recorded which). The CDR3 DNA sequence: TGTGCCAGCAGCGTTAGCGGGGGTCGCTACGAGCAGTACTTC. Translating gives CASSVSGGRYEQYF.